This T cell receptor (beta chain) was captured in a study of OX40 agonist ivuxolimab in advanced cancers. General observations from the study: The study found that CD8+ T cells averaged more expanded clones than CD4+. Some nonresponders likewise displayed low normalized T-cell clonal expansion. CD4+ and CD8+ blood T cells expanded clonally by week 6 at 0.1 to 3.0 mg/kg.

V lost 5 bases and J lost 7, with 14 bases in between. In germline, CDR1 is SGHAT, CDR2 FQNNGV. This CDR3 is 14 amino acids long. Produced via immunoSEQ multiplex PCR; TCRdb's table is partial and in-frame only. Counted here are roughly 3,600 clones, around 76% occurring once; the ten biggest clones make up approximately 40%. In regard to this clone: Its antigen is as yet unknown.

No patient had autoimmune disease or received systemic immunosuppression. The sequence was collected from an adult with an advanced solid tumor such as melanoma, head and neck, liver or kidney cancer. This specimen consisted of CD4+ or CD8+ T cells sorted from blood, obtained in a trial of the OX40 agonist ivuxolimab. The chain uses TRBV11-2 and TRBJ1-4, with D possibly TRBD1 on 5 matching bases. The CDR3 loop reads CASSRAHGGEKLFF. The CDR3, as DNA: TGTGCCAGCAGCAGGGCCCACGGGGGTGAAAAACTGTTTTTT.